The clone carrying this T cell receptor (beta chain) was observed many times. Its antigen is unidentified. The data are from a study of CD8 T cells in ankylosing spondylitis. Study observations and caveats: Blood of patients with ankylosing spondylitis appeared to be characterized by a TCR beta motif of eight highly homologous variants.

MiXCR was run by TCRdb on the 5' RACE reads, yielding one entry per CDR3 protein. The table shows some 87,000 distinct CDR3 sequences, with 8.8% occurring only once. The CDR3 totals 16 residues. Germline CDR1 and CDR2: MNHNS and SASEGT. Trimming took 8 bases from V and 4 from J; bases not matched to a gene: 15. V is TRBV6-1 and J is TRBJ2-3, with 7 bases that match TRBD2. The receptor was derived from a male donor with ankylosing spondylitis or in good health (not recorded which). What was sequenced was blood, either unsorted or a sorted T cell fraction (not recorded which). Written as DNA, the CDR3 is TGTGCCAGCCGGACGGGGGGAGCGGAGCGTTCAGATACGCAGTATTTT. It translates to CASRTGGAERSDTQYF.